A single sample gave rise to the 26 T cell receptor beta chains below, sequenced in a study of shared clonotypes between healthy human individuals. Method: immunoSEQ multiplex PCR; TCRdb's copy keeps in-frame clones and lacks some. The data show 550,000 to 600,000 clones, roughly 98% seen once. Naive CD8 populations comprised CD45RO-negative cells positively selected for CCR7, excluding terminally differentiated effector memory CD45RA+ cells. The source material was naive CD8+ T cells sorted from blood. All receptors come from a man between 25 and 39 years old in good health.

This clone came up once. V is TRBV7-9 and J is TRBJ1-1; tentative D call: TRBD1 (6 bases). Germline-derived CDR1 and CDR2 are SEHNR and FQNEAQ (reference sequence). The CDR3 has 13 amino acids. The V gene lost 6 bases and the J gene lost 4 bases, with 12 bases spanning the gap. The CDR3 DNA sequence: TGTGCCAGCAGACTGACGGGGGCCACTGAAGCTTTCTTT. This gives the protein CASRLTGATEAFF.

This chain uses TRBV29-1 with TRBJ2-7; 9 nucleotides match TRBD1. This CDR3 is 13 amino acids long. CDR1 is SQVTM, CDR2 ANQGSEA, per germline. V lost 6 bases and J lost 3; bases outside the gene matches: 6. The CDR3 protein is CSVSGTGLYEQYF. The CDR3 bases are TGCAGCGTCTCCGGGACAGGGCTCTACGAGCAGTACTTC.

The chain couples TRBV5-6 to TRBJ2-1; 8 bases map to TRBD2. Trimming took 5 bases from V and 0 from J; bases not matched to a gene: 10. CDR1 and CDR2 from the germline V gene are SGHDT and YYEEEE. The CDR3 spans 17 residues. The chain's CDR3 is CASSSTSGRVSYNEQFF. In DNA form, the CDR3 reads TGTGCCAGCAGTTCGACCAGCGGGAGAGTCTCCTACAATGAGCAGTTCTTC.

The chain joins TRBV28 to TRBJ2-7; D perhaps matches TRBD1 (5 bases). The V end was cut by 3 bases, the J end by 5 bases, with 14 bases between. The CDR3 consists of 14 residues. Germline V gene sequence: CDR1 MDHEN, CDR2 SYDVKM. The CDR3 loop is CASSFQGPVNEQYF. The CDR3 bases are TGTGCCAGCAGTTTTCAGGGTCCAGTTAACGAGCAGTACTTC.

The gene calls are TRBV7-9 and TRBJ2-6; maybe TRBD1 (5 bases). Trimming took 2 bases from V and 13 from J, leaving 9 bases between them. Germline CDR1 is SEHNR and CDR2 is FQNEAQ (reference sequence). CDR3 size: 12 residues. The CDR3 is CASSLLGAVLTF. CDR3 in DNA: TGTGCCAGCAGCTTATTAGGGGCGGTCCTGACTTTC.

The chain has TRBV19 and TRBJ1-1; D gene uncertain. The CDR3 consists of 15 residues. The germline V and J ends were trimmed by 3 bases and 0 bases, with 11 bases remaining between them. Germline V gives CDR1 LNHDA, CDR2 SQIVND (reference sequence). The CDR3 DNA reads TGTGCCAGTAGTATCAGGTGGGTGTTGAACACTGAAGCTTTCTTT. This encodes CASSIRWVLNTEAFF.

The V and J genes are TRBV5-6 and TRBJ2-1, with D uncertain. The V gene's germline CDR1 is SGHDT and CDR2 YYEEEE. The CDR3 is made up of 13 amino acids. V shed 0 bases and J shed 4 bases, with 5 bases lying between them. CDR3 region: CASSLVGYNEQFF. CDR3 DNA: TGTGCCAGCAGCTTGGTGGGGTACAATGAGCAGTTCTTC. Variable domain in full (rest from reference TRBV5-6 and TRBJ2-1): DAGVTQSPTHLIKTRGQQVTLRCSPKSGHDTVSWYQQALGQGPQFIFQYYEEEERQRGNFPDRFSGHQFPNYSSELNVNALLLGDSALYLCASSLVGYNEQFFGPGTRLTVL.

The CDR3 nucleotides are TGTGCCAGCAGTGTGGGACTAGTCCCCTACGAGCAGTACTTC. This sequence encodes CASSVGLVPYEQYF. V usage is TRBV25-1 and J usage is TRBJ2-7; 8 bases fit TRBD2. V was clipped by 4 bases and J by 2 bases; unmatched bases: 4. This CDR3 spans 14 amino acids. Per germline, CDR1 MGHDK and CDR2 SYGVNS.

J is TRBJ2-2 and V is TRBV21-1. TRBV21-1 is noted as a pseudogene. CDR3 length: 13 residues. Written as DNA, the CDR3 is TGTGCCAGCAGCGAGGGACCGCCAGGGGAGCTGTTTTTT. Translated: CASSEGPPGELFF.

The chain is built from TRBV10-3 and TRBJ2-3, with D maybe TRBD2 (6 bases). Trimming stripped 3 bases from V and 2 bases from J, with 15 bases between. The germline CDR1 and CDR2 sequences are ENHRY and SYGVKD. The CDR3 has 16 residues. The CDR3 loop reads CAISEVFGGDTDTQYF. The CDR3 DNA follows: TGTGCCATCAGTGAAGTATTTGGCGGGGACACAGATACGCAGTATTTT.

This clone was recorded only once. The chain has TRBV30 and TRBJ2-5; D is ambiguous. V shed 1 base and J shed 6 bases, with 9 bases lying between them. Germline-derived CDR1 and CDR2 are GTSNPN and SVGIG (reference sequence). CDR3 size: 12 residues. This CDR3 is CAWSETGKTQYF. The CDR3 nucleotides read TGTGCCTGGAGTGAAACTGGGAAGACCCAGTACTTC.

As for this clone: The junction departs from the called germline gene at one end, perhaps through a read error. The chain joins TRBV5-5 to TRBJ1-1; TRBD1 agrees at 8 bases. CDR1 and CDR2 from the germline V gene are SGHKS and YYEKEE (reference sequence). This CDR3 region has 15 residues. The CDR3 reads CASSFPQGVNSEAFF. CDR3 coding DNA: TGTGCCAGCAGCTTTCCACAGGGGGTGAACTCTGAAGCTTTCTTT.

The rearrangement uses TRBV10-1 and TRBJ2-2; TRBD1 aligns across 7 bases. Trimming removed 6 bases from V and 0 bases from J; junction bases left unmatched: 4. The CDR3 is 15 residues long. The V gene's germline CDR1 is WNHNN and CDR2 SYGVQD (reference sequence). The DNA of the CDR3 is TGCGCCAGCAGCACCGGGACAGCGAACACCGGGGAGCTGTTTTTT. It is translated as CASSTGTANTGELFF.

The rearrangement uses TRBV9 and TRBJ1-3; D unclear. There are 14 residues in the CDR3. Germline assignment: CDR1 SGDLS and CDR2 YYNGEE. Trimming removed 3 bases at V and 1 base at J, with 8 bases between. The CDR3 spells CASSGDGSGNTIYF. CDR3 DNA sequence: TGTGCCAGCAGCGGCGACGGATCTGGAAACACCATATATTTT.

The gene calls are TRBV27 and TRBJ2-1; possibly TRBD1 for D (6 bases). The CDR3 is 16 residues long. CDR1 is MNHEY, CDR2 SMNVEV, per germline (reference sequence). The V end lost 4 bases, the J end lost 0 bases, and 13 bases lay between the germline ends. The CDR3 protein is CASSYLTGLSYNEQFF. CDR3 nucleotide sequence: TGTGCCAGCAGTTATTTGACAGGACTCTCCTACAATGAGCAGTTCTTC.

This rearrangement joins TRBV28 to TRBJ2-5; the D is unclear. Per the germline V gene, CDR1 is MDHEN and CDR2 is SYDVKM. CDR3 length: 14 residues. Deletions cut 3 bases from V and 0 bases from J, with 8 bases between. The CDR3 DNA reads TGTGCCAGCAGTTTTATAAGGGACCAAGAGACCCAGTACTTC. This sequence encodes CASSFIRDQETQYF.

The CDR3 here is CSVEMGQGYEQYF. The CDR3 DNA reads TGCAGCGTTGAGATGGGACAGGGGTACGAGCAGTACTTC. The chain couples TRBV29-1 to TRBJ2-7, with 10 bases lining up with TRBD1. Per germline, CDR1 SQVTM and CDR2 ANQGSEA. This CDR3 spans 13 amino acids. J lost 4 bases, V lost 3 bases, and 3 bases had no gene match.

The chain has TRBV7-9 and TRBJ2-7; D unresolved. This CDR3 has 13 residues. Trimming took 2 bases from V and 2 from J, leaving 7 bases between them. CDR1 and CDR2 from the germline V gene are SEHNR and FQNEAQ (reference sequence). CDR3 protein: CASSLFGAYEQYF. The CDR3 DNA is TGTGCCAGCAGCTTATTTGGGGCCTACGAGCAGTACTTC.

The chain recombines TRBV14 with TRBJ1-2; D possibly corresponds to TRBD1 (6 bases). Trimming left V 5 bases short and J 5 bases short, with 18 bases between. Looked up from germline, CDR1 is SGHDN and CDR2 is FVKESK. The CDR3 loop spans 15 amino acids. For the CDR3, the DNA is TGTGCCAGCAGCTCTCGGACGGGGGCGCATTATGGCTACACCTTC. Its protein is CASSSRTGAHYGYTF.

This rearrangement joins TRBV10-2 to TRBJ1-1; D call uncertain. CDR1 and CDR2 from the germline V gene are WSHSY and SAAADI. The CDR3 has 12 residues. The V gene lost 6 bases and the J gene lost 4 bases, with 9 bases spanning the gap. This chain's CDR3 is CASRTGSTEAFF. CDR3 nucleotide sequence: TGCGCCAGCAGGACGGGGAGCACTGAAGCTTTCTTT.

The rearrangement uses TRBV6-1 and TRBJ1-5; possibly TRBD1 for D (6 bases). V was cut by 5 bases and J by 9 bases, with 14 bases left in between. CDR3 size: 13 residues. CDR1 and CDR2 (germline): MNHNS, SASEGT. The CDR3 nucleotides read TGTGCCAGCAGTCGGGGCGGGGGGCCGCCCCAGCATTTT. It yields the protein CASSRGGGPPQHF.

About this clone: The sample carries other DNA sequences with the same CDR3. The rearrangement links TRBV9 to TRBJ2-6; D remains unclear. V was clipped by 2 bases and J by 4 bases, with 4 bases between them. CDR3 length: 13 residues. CDR1 SGDLS and CDR2 YYNGEE come from the germline V gene. The CDR3: CASSVSGANVLTF. The CDR3 region has the DNA TGTGCCAGCAGCGTTTCCGGGGCCAACGTCCTGACTTTC. Full variable domain (missing parts from reference TRBV9 and TRBJ2-6): DSGVTQTPKHLITATGQRVTLRCSPRSGDLSVYWYQQSLDQGLQFLIQYYNGEERAKGNILERFSAQQFPDLHSELNLSSLELGDSALYFCASSVSGANVLTFGAGSRLTVL.

The J gene is TRBJ2-7, the V gene TRBV28; maybe TRBD1 (6 bases). Deletions cut 0 bases from V and 4 bases from J, with 10 bases between. Germline V lookup: CDR1 MDHEN, CDR2 SYDVKM. The CDR3 consists of 14 residues. The CDR3 region is CASSLWGRGYEQYF. CDR3 bases: TGTGCCAGCAGTTTATGGGGCAGGGGTTACGAGCAGTACTTC. Full variable domain (rest looked up from reference TRBV28 and TRBJ2-7): DVKVTQSSRYLVKRTGEKVFLECVQDMDHENMFWYRQDPGLGLRLIYFSYDVKMKEKGDIPEGYSVSREKKERFSLILESASTNQTSMYLCASSLWGRGYEQYFGPGTRLTVT.

V usage is TRBV11-2 and J usage is TRBJ2-1; D gene ambiguous. This CDR3 is 14 amino acids long. Germline V gene data show CDR1 as SGHAT and CDR2 as FQNNGV. Between the trimmed V and J ends, which lost 5 bases and 10 bases, there was a span of 18 bases. The CDR3 protein is CASSEDLSHYEQFF. The CDR3 bases are TGTGCCAGCAGCGAGGACCTCAGCCACTACGAGCAGTTCTTC.

This clone was recorded only once. The gene calls are TRBV10-2 and TRBJ2-7, with 9 bases identical to TRBD2. With 6 bases clipped from V and 4 bases from J, the junction kept 4 bases outside the gene matches. The CDR3 covers 13 residues. CDR1 is WSHSY, CDR2 SAAADI, per germline. The CDR3 region is CASSDTSGYEQYF. The CDR3 DNA follows: TGCGCCAGCAGCGATACTAGCGGGTACGAGCAGTACTTC.

Notes on this clone: Other DNA sequences from this sample encode an identical CDR3 as well. The chain uses TRBV11-2 and TRBJ2-7, with 7 bases that match TRBD1. Trimming cost V 3 bases and J 2 bases; bases outside gene matches: 1. The germline V gene encodes CDR1 SGHAT and CDR2 FQNNGV. This CDR3 spans 13 amino acids. The CDR3 region is CASSFGTAYEQYF. The CDR3 DNA reads as TGTGCCAGCAGCTTCGGGACAGCCTACGAGCAGTACTTC.